This T cell receptor beta chain was sequenced during a study of cytomegalovirus exposure and HLA in healthy donors. Study-level findings and limits: A prior analysis recorded that most TCR beta V segments were productive about 87% or about 30% of the time. TRBV6-2, TRBV6-3 and other indistinguishable V segments were excluded. Cytomegalovirus association was assigned to 150 to 200 TCR beta chains.

The V gene's germline CDR1 is SGDLS and CDR2 YYNGEE. V lost 0 bases to trimming and J lost 6 bases, with 19 bases between them. This CDR3 comprises 16 residues. Notes on this clone: The antigen is undetermined.

PCR was performed using 60 Vbeta and 13 Jbeta primers. Sequencing was performed with immunoSEQ multiplex PCR; in TCRdb, only in-frame clones are kept and a portion is missing. The data contain some 190,000 clones, 75% to 90% of them seen just once; the ten biggest clones take up approximately 1.1%. The TCR originated in a boy aged 2 to 9 in good health and CMV-seronegative. Sequenced input: PBMCs. The chain couples TRBV9 to TRBJ2-7; possibly TRBD1 for D (5 bases). Here the CDR3 DNA reads TGTGCCAGCAGCGTAGTCATGGCAGGGAATGTCCGCGAGCAGTACTTC. Amino acids: CASSVVMAGNVREQYF.